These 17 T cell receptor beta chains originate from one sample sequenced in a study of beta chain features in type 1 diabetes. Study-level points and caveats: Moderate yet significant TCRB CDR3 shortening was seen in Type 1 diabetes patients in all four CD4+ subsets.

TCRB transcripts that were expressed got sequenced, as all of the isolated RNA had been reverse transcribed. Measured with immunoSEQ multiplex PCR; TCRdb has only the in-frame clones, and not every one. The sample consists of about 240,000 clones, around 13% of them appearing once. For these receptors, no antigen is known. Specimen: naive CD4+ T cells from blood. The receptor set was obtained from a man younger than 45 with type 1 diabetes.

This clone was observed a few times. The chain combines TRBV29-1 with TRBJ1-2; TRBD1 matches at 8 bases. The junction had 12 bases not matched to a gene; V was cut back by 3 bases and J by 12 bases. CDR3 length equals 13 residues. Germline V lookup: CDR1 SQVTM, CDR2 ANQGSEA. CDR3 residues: CSVDSDRDFFHTF. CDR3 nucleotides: TGCAGCGTTGACTCGGACAGGGACTTTTTTCACACCTTC.

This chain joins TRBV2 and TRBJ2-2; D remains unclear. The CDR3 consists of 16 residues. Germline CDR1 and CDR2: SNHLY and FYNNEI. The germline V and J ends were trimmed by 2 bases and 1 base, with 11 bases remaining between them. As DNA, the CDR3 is TGTGCCAGCAGTGAATGGGCATCAGAGAACACCGGGGAGCTGTTTTTT. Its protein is CASSEWASENTGELFF. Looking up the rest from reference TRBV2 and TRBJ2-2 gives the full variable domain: EPEVTQTPSHQVTQMGQEVILRCVPISNHLYFYWYRQILGQKVEFLVSFYNNEISEKSEIFDDQFSVERPDGSNFTLKIRSTKLEDSAMYFCASSEWASENTGELFFGEGSRLTVL.

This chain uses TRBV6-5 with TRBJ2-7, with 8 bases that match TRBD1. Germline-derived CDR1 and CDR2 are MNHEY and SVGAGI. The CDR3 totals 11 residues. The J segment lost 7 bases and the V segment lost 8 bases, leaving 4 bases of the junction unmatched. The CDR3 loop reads CASGQGREQYF. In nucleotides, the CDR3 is TGTGCCAGCGGACAGGGCAGGGAGCAGTACTTC.

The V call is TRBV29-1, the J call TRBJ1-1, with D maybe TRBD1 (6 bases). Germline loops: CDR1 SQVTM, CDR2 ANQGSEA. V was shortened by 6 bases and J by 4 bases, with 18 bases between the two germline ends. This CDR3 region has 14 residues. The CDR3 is CSVIIPGVGTEAFF. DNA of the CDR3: TGCAGCGTCATAATTCCAGGGGTTGGCACTGAAGCTTTCTTT. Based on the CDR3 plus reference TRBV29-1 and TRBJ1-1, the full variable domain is SAVISQKPSRDICQRGTSLTIQCQVDSQVTMMFWYRQQPGQSLTLIATANQGSEATYESGFVIDKFPISRPNLTFSTLTVSNMSPEDSSIYLCSVIIPGVGTEAFFGQGTRLTVV.

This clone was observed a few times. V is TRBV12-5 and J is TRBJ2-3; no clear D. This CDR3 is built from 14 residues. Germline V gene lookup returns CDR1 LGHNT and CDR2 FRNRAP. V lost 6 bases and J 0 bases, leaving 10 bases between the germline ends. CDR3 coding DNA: TGTGCTAGTGGGATGACAAGTAGCACAGATACGCAGTATTTT. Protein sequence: CASGMTSSTDTQYF.

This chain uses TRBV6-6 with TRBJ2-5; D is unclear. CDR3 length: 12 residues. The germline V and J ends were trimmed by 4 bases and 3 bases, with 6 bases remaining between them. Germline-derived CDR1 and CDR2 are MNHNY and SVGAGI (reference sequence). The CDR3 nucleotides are TGTGCCAGCAGTTCCCGTGAAGAGACCCAGTACTTC. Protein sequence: CASSSREETQYF.

In DNA form, the CDR3 reads TGTGCCAGCAGCAGCGCTAGCGGCAAGAACGGGAATGAGCAGTTCTTC. It codes for CASSSASGKNGNEQFF. The J gene is TRBJ2-1, the V gene TRBV5-4; 7 positions agree with TRBD2. The V segment lost 4 bases and the J segment 7 bases; nucleotides outside the gene matches: 14. CDR3 length: 16 residues. Germline V gene lookup returns CDR1 SGHNT and CDR2 YYREEE (reference sequence).

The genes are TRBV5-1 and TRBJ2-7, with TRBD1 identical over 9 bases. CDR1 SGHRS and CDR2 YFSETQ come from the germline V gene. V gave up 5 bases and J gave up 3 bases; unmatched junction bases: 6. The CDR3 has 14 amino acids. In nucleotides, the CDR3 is TGCGCCAGCAGGGGACAGGGCTCCGGCTACGAGCAGTACTTC. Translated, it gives CASRGQGSGYEQYF.

The CDR3 sequence: CASSMDSSNQPQHF. CDR3 bases: TGTGCCAGTAGTATGGACAGTAGCAATCAGCCCCAGCATTTT. The V call is TRBV19, the J call TRBJ1-5, with D possibly TRBD1 on 6 matching bases. Per the germline V gene, CDR1 is LNHDA and CDR2 is SQIVND (reference sequence). The CDR3 spans 14 residues. V was clipped by 3 bases and J by 0 bases, with 6 bases between them. The full variable domain, completed using reference TRBV19 and TRBJ1-5, is DGGITQSPKYLFRKEGQNVTLSCEQNLNHDAMYWYRQDPGQGLRLIYYSQIVNDFQKGDIAEGYSVSREKKESFPLTVTSAQKNPTAFYLCASSMDSSNQPQHFGDGTRLSIL.

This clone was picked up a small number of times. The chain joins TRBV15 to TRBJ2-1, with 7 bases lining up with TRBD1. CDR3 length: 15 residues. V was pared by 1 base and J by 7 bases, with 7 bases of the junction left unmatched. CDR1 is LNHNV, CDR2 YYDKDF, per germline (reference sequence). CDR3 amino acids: CATSRVLGGLNEQFF. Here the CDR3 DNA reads TGTGCCACCAGCAGAGTCCTAGGGGGCTTAAATGAGCAGTTCTTC.

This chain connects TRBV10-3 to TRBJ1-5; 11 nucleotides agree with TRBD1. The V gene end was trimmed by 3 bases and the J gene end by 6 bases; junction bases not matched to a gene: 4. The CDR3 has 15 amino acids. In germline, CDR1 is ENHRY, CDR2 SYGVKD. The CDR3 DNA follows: TGTGCCATCAGTGACGGGACAGGGGGTACTCAGCCCCAGCATTTT. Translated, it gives CAISDGTGGTQPQHF.

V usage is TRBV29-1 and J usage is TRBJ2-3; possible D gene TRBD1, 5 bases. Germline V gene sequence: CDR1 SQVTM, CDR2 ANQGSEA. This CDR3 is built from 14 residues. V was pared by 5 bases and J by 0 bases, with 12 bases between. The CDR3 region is CSVRQGSSTDTQYF. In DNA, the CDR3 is TGCAGCGTTCGGCAGGGTTCTAGCACAGATACGCAGTATTTT.

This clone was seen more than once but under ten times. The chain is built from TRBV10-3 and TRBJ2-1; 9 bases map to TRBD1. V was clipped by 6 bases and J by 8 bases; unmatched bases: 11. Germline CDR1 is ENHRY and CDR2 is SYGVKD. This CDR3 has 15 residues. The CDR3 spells CAIRAGTGTVDEQFF. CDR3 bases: TGTGCCATCAGGGCCGGGACAGGGACTGTTGATGAGCAGTTCTTC.

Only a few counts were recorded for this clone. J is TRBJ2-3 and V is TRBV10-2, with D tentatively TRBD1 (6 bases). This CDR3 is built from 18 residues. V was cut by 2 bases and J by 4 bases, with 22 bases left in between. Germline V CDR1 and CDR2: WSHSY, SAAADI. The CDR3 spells CASSEVRIGTPGPDTQYF. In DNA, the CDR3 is TGCGCCAGCAGTGAGGTTAGGATCGGGACACCCGGGCCAGATACGCAGTATTTT.

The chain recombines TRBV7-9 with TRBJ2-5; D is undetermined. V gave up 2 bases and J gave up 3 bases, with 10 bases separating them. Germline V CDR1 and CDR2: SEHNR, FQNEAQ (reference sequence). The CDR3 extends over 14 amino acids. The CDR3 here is CASSLQERKETQYF. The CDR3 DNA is TGTGCCAGCAGCTTACAGGAACGCAAAGAGACCCAGTACTTC.

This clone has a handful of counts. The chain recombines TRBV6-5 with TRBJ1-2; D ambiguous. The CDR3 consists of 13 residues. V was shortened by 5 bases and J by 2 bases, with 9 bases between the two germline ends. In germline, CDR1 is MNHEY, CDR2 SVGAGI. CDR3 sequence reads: CASSRTGNYGYTF. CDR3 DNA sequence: TGTGCCAGCAGTCGCACGGGGAACTATGGCTACACCTTC.

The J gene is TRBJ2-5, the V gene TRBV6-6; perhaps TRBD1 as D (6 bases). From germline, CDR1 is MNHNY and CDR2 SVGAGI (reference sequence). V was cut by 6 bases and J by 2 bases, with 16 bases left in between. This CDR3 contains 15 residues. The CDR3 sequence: CASRDPGHLQETQYF. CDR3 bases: TGTGCCAGCAGGGACCCGGGACACCTTCAAGAGACCCAGTACTTC.